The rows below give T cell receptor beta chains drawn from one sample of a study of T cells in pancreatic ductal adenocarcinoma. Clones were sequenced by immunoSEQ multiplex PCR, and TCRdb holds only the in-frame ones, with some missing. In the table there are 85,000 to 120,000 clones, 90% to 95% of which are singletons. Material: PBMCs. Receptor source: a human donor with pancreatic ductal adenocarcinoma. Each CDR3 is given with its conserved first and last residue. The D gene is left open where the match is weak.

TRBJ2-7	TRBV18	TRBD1	CASSALTGESEQYF	TGTGCCAGCTCGGCATTGACAGGGGAGAGCGAGCAGTACTTC
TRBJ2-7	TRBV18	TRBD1	CASSPGQGLEQYF	TGTGCCAGCTCACCGGGACAGGGGTTAGAGCAGTACTTC
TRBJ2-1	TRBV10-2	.	CASGGRSSTVPNEQFF	TGCGCCAGCGGAGGACGGAGCTCGACGGTTCCCAATGAGCAGTTCTTC
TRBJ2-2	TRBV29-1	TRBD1	CSGQGNTGELFF	TGCAGCGGACAGGGTAACACCGGGGAGCTGTTTTTT
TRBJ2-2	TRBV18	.	CASSPPSGGGTGELFF	TGTGCCAGCTCACCACCTTCCGGAGGAGGGACCGGGGAGCTGTTTTTT
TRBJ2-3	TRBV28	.	CASCNSFQDTQYF	TGTGCCAGCTGTAATAGCTTCCAAGATACGCAGTATTTT
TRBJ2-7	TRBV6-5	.	CASSYSSDSGYEQYF	TGTGCCAGCAGTTACTCTAGTGACAGTGGGTACGAGCAGTACTTC
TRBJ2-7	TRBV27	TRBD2	CASSFLSGIGSYEQYF	TGTGCCAGCAGTTTTCTCAGCGGGATAGGTTCCTACGAGCAGTACTTC
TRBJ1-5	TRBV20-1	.	CSASLGQPQHF	TGCAGTGCTAGCCTCGGTCAGCCCCAGCATTTT
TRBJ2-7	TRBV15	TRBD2	CATSRLAGVIEQYF	TGTGCCACCAGCAGACTAGCGGGAGTGATCGAGCAGTACTTC
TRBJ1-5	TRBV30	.	CAWSMGGGQPQHF	TGTGCCTGGAGTATGGGGGGAGGTCAGCCCCAGCATTTT
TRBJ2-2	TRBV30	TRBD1	CAWRWTGGGGELFF	TGTGCCTGGAGGTGGACAGGGGGAGGCGGGGAGCTGTTTTTT
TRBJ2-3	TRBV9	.	CASSVAEDTQYF	TGTGCCAGCAGCGTAGCGGAGGATACGCAGTATTTT
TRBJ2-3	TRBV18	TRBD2	CASSPGTSGTDTQYF	TGTGCCAGCTCACCCGGGACTAGCGGCACAGATACGCAGTATTTT
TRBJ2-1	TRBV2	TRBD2	CATRGASGVDEQFF	TGTGCCACCAGAGGTGCTAGCGGGGTCGATGAGCAGTTCTTC
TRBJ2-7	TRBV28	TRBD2	CASSHLAGNEQYF	TGTGCCAGCAGTCATCTAGCGGGGAACGAGCAGTACTTC
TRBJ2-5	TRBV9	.	CASSVDLGRGLGETQYF	TGTGCCAGCAGCGTAGATCTGGGCAGGGGTCTTGGGGAGACCCAGTACTTC
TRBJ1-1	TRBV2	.	CASVRRNTEAFF	TGTGCCAGCGTTAGGAGGAACACTGAAGCTTTCTTT
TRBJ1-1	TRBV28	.	CASSSRYGAEAFF	TGTGCCAGCAGTTCCCGCTATGGGGCCGAAGCTTTCTTT
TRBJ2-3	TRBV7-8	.	CASSPYVTDTQYF	TGTGCCAGCAGCCCCTATGTCACAGATACGCAGTATTTT
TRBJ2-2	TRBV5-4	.	CASSPSQANTGELFF	TGTGCCAGCAGCCCGAGCCAGGCGAACACCGGGGAGCTGTTTTTT